The T cell receptor (beta chain) described here comes from a study of T cell changes during pregnancy in multiple sclerosis. The CDR3 totals 16 residues. Trimming removed 6 bases from V and 4 bases from J; junction bases left unmatched: 13. CDR1 and CDR2 (germline): LNHDA, SQIVND (reference sequence). Sequenced by immunoSEQ multiplex PCR; TCRdb stores in-frame clones only, minus some. The profile shows 79,000 or so clones, roughly nine tenths of them singletons. The sample here was peripheral blood, taken before pregnancy. The chain employs TRBV19 and TRBJ2-5; TRBD1 matches at 8 bases. The TCR comes from a female donor with multiple sclerosis, enrolled in a pregnancy study. DNA of the CDR3: TGTGCCAGTAGCAGTTCCAGGGGGCTCGGGAGAGAGACCCAGTACTTC. Protein: CASSSSRGLGRETQYF.